The TCR beta chain described here comes from a study of cytomegalovirus exposure and HLA in healthy donors (TCRdb year 2017). About the study as a whole: According to an earlier analysis of several hundred of the donors, some 170 million T cells yielded 120 million or so unique TCR beta sequences and approximately 300 Gb of sequence data. Roughly 300 gigabases of sequencing data and around 88 million unique TCR sequences made up an early release that covered nearly 650 HLA-typed donors. Among the roughly 370 genotyped donors, roughly 80% belonged to the genetic ancestry cluster associated with self-reported Caucasian donors. The study aimed to test whether cataloging public T cell receptors could reveal signatures of past pathogen exposure. The study profiled the T cell repertoires of hundreds of subjects by immunosequencing and related them to cytomegalovirus serostatus. Along with the approximately 700-subject first cohort, a separate validation cohort of over a hundred different subjects was used. To predict cytomegalovirus infection status, the study combined high-throughput TCR immunosequencing, statistical association of individual TCRs with disease status, and machine learning. In a later analysis, previously published TCR beta repertoires from about 640 donors were re-analyzed and high-resolution HLA genotyping was added so that TCR occurrence patterns could be studied. Rather than using new phenotypic data, the later analysis identified candidate immune exposures from TCR beta sequences and from how often those sequences occurred across donors. To decide whether each TCR beta V gene segment behaved as functional or pseudogenic, an earlier analysis of 587 of the donors relied on high-throughput TCR beta sequencing. Alongside the repertoire data, information on donor age, sex, ethnicity and CMV serostatus was compiled. In a later genetic analysis, genome-wide SNP genotypes for about three fifths of the 666 donors were used, and that subset was treated as a discovery cohort. All discovery cohort repertoires had been generated using a single sequencing platform. HLA typing included class I and class II loci at four-digit resolution. The number of donors typed differed by locus, with about 620-630 for A, B, C, DRB1 and DQB1, around 500 for DQA1, 600 to 610 for DPA1, and over 400 for DPB1. A handful of DR-DQ haplotypes were treated as single units for association and clustering because of strong linkage in the cohort. Among over 350 genotyped donors of the cohort, an average of around 240,000 unique TCR beta nucleotide sequences were sequenced per donor, about a sixth of them non-productive.

The cohort comprised more than 550 healthy bone marrow donors. At the time of sampling, every cohort member was nominally healthy, though immune exposures that went unrecorded were likely present. The donor tested CMV seronegative and was one of the 352 seronegative cohort members. A peripheral blood sample was collected from each donor, and TCR beta sequencing was performed on peripheral blood mononuclear cells. The Qiagen DNeasy Blood Extraction Kit was used to extract genomic DNA from the blood cell samples. The library was prepared using the immunoSEQ multiplex PCR assay. The multiplex PCR relied on a mix of 60 forward primers for TCR Vbeta segments and 13 reverse primers for TCR Jbeta segments. Amplification of the CDR3 region of rearranged TCR beta genes was performed with a multiplex PCR assay on genomic DNA. Amplified TCR beta libraries were sequenced as 87-base-pair reads on the Illumina HiSeq System. As for the original processing: A later analysis tallied roughly 78 million unique TCR beta chains across the 640 or so repertoires, and about 10 million of those chains were shared by two or more donors. Raw reads were error-corrected and collapsed into unique sequences by a nearest-neighbor algorithm in which closely related sequences were merged to remove PCR and sequencing errors. V, D and J gene segments were assigned by aligning CDR3 sequences to IMGT reference sequences. For a sequence to be retained, a match of at least six nucleotides to both a V gene segment and a J gene segment was required. A rearrangement was called productive if the CDR3 had no stop codons and remained in frame with V and J, and every other rearrangement was called non-productive. CDR3 was defined according to IMGT convention as the region running from the second conserved V-encoded cysteine to the conserved J-encoded phenylalanine. Sequences without an unambiguous match to a single V gene segment were excluded from the earlier analysis of about 640 of the donors. In an earlier analysis of more than 500 of the donors, a V segment was called functional when productive rearrangements were above 56.7%, and segregating when the standard deviation between donors exceeded 5%. A statistical classification framework was built to diagnose cytomegalovirus status from the catalog of TCR beta chain sequences. In a later analysis, V and J genes were assigned by comparing TCR nucleotide sequences against IMGT/GENE-DB human TR gene sequences. A later analysis assigned CDR3 sequences and most-parsimonious VDJ recombination scenarios with the TCRdist pipeline. In a later analysis, each TCR beta chain was defined by its CDR3 amino acid sequence together with its V-gene family, and reads without a unique V-gene family were excluded. As a way to deal with suspected cross-contamination and a sequencing artifact, a later analysis dropped hundreds of nucleotide sequences that were highly shared and had low generation probability. In a later analysis, a clonal expansion index for each public chain was calculated from normalized within-repertoire ranks of inferred template counts. Generation probabilities in a later analysis came from a VDJ recombination model fitted to out-of-frame rearrangements, and those results were checked against IGoR. In a later analysis, hypergeometric tests were used to score TCR-TCR, TCR-HLA and TCR-CMV co-occurrence, with a repertoire-size bias correction applied to TCR pairs. To estimate false discovery rates, a later analysis permuted the HLA or CMV assignments 20 times. In a later analysis, co-occurring TCRs were grouped with DBSCAN, and TCRdist sequence similarity was added when clustering was performed within HLA-allele-positive subsets. Repertoires with fewer than 30,000 or more than 120,000 public chains were left out of co-occurrence clustering, as were about five repertoires with anomalous nucleotide sharing. Entries here come from immuneACCESS through TCRdb and include only in-frame sequences with V and J called. Some clones fail to appear in such tables; in the studies checked, an unresolved V gene covers under half of the shortfall, and the cause of the remainder is unknown. The DNA was the basis for D and trimming; V, J and clone size are from that table. The table for this sample lists approximately 150,000 clones; 60% to 80% of them were counted only once. The top ten constitute around 14% of the sample.

What the research found in general, with its limitations: A later analysis associated 15,000 to 20,000 TCR beta sequences with specific HLA alleles at a false discovery rate of 0.05. Most TCR sequences were observed very rarely across donors, whereas some public TCRs were present in many individuals. In a later analysis, most CMV-associated TCR beta chains were found to appear HLA-restricted, with HLA associations seemingly driven largely by CMV exposure. A later analysis found that HLA-associated TCR beta chains were more clonally expanded and had lower generation probabilities than equally common non-associated chains. This cohort had only TCR beta chains sequenced, and the lack of alpha or paired-chain data limited which features could be detected. In a later analysis, the rate of TCR association differed among HLA loci, with DRB1 alleles having the most associated TCRs and HLA-C alleles having the fewest. A total of 150 or so TCR beta chains were listed by the study as associated with cytomegalovirus. CMV serostatus was the only immune exposure information available for the cohort. Some 15 rarely observed V segments, including chromosome 9 orphons, were excluded from the earlier analysis of several hundred of the donors because counts were too low. An association between a missense DCLRE1C variant and V-gene and J-gene trimming of TCR beta chains was found in a later genetic analysis and replicated in an independent cohort. Sequencing depth was assumed to be roughly uniform across donors in the presence/absence analyses, though that assumption may not hold. Strong co-occurrence of HLA alleles, especially DR and DQ, made assigning TCR associations to individual alleles difficult. A further reported finding was that TCR beta sequences accurately predicted the HLA-A and HLA-B alleles for most subjects in the first cohort. Correlated functional status among segregating V segments might be attributable to linkage disequilibrium, but an unknown experimental factor could not be ruled out. A group of highly shared sequence variants was considered likely to be a technical artifact of the sequencing pipeline. Three of the identified cytomegalovirus-associated TCR beta chains were confirmed in vitro to be specific for cytomegalovirus antigens. Because HLA typing was missing for some donors at each locus, association tests included only the typed subset. Several of the top co-occurrence clusters appeared to be linked to parvovirus B19, influenza, CMV and Epstein-Barr virus, according to a later analysis. In an earlier analysis of some 640 of the donors, most TCR beta V segments were observed in productive rearrangements about 87% or about 30% of the time, broadly matching IMGT annotations. The classifier was reported to diagnose cytomegalovirus status with high specificity and sensitivity in both the original cohort and the validation cohort. According to a later genetic analysis, donors in an Asian-associated ancestry cluster had fewer N-insertions in productive TCRs than the approximately 670-donor mean. According to the authors, the approach could potentially be generalized to other disease states and immunological phenotypes.

About this clone: The clone's antigen remains unknown. It has no much larger one-base neighbor in the sample; base qualities were not kept.

Sequenced input: PBMCs. This clonotype was sampled from a woman between 35 and 50 years old in good health and CMV-seronegative.

The CDR3 reads as follows: CASSGTGGFVEQYF. The DNA reads as follows: TGTGCCAGTAGCGGGACAGGGGGCTTCGTCGAGCAGTACTTC. This chain is built from TRBV19 and TRBJ2-7; TRBD1 lines up with 12 middle nucleotides. CDR1 and CDR2 are read off the germline V gene (reference sequence) as LNHDA and SQIVND. Ends trimmed: V by 6 bases, J by 6 bases; bases unmatched to a gene: 6. The CDR3 contains 14 residues, cysteine and phenylalanine counted. The sequence is cut down to CDR3 DNA, 42 bases in frame from base 1.